This T cell receptor beta chain is drawn from a study of blood T cell repertoires in COVID-19. Study details: Acute and convalescent COVID-19 specimens originated in the United States, Italy and Spain. Nucleic acid was either cDNA or gDNA, and it came from T cells, B-cell-depleted T cells, or PBMCs.

In the original analysis: The assay estimated nucleated cells by amplifying reference gene primers. Clones were read by immunoSEQ multiplex PCR, and TCRdb kept only the in-frame ones, dropping some. From that table come the V and J calls and clone size; the DNA was used to work out D and trimming. The sample has around 150,000 clones; roughly 73% are singletons. The CDR3 extends over 15 amino acids. Germline V gene lookup returns CDR1 MNHNS and CDR2 SASEGT. V was trimmed by 2 bases and J by 1 base, leaving 11 bases between them. The sequence derives from a woman between 50 and 59 years old with active or convalescent COVID-19. The sequenced material came from peripheral blood. V and J are TRBV6-1 and TRBJ1-1, with D possibly being TRBD1 (5 bases). The CDR3 region is CASSELRGKNTEAFF. Written as DNA, the CDR3 is TGTGCCAGCAGTGAATTACGGGGGAAGAACACTGAAGCTTTCTTT.